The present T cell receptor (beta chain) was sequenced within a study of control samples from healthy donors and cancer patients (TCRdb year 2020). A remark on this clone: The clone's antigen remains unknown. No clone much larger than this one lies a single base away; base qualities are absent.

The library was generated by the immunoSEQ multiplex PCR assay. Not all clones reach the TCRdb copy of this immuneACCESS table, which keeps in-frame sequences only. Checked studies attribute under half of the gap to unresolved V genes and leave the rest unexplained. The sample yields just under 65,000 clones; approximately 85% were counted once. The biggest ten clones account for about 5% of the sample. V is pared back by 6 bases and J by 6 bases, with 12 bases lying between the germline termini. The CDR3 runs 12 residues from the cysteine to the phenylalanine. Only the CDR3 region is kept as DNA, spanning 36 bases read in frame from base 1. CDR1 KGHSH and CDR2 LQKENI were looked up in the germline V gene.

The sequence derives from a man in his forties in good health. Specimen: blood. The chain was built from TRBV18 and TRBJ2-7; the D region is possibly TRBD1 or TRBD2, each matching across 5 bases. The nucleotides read TGTGCCAGCTCCGACGGGACGCCCGAGCAGTACTTC. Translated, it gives CASSDGTPEQYF.